This T cell receptor (beta chain) was identified during a study of identical twins. This clonotype has only a few counts. The antigen is undetermined. Trimming left V 7 bases short and J 2 bases short, with 11 bases between. Germline CDR1 MGHDK, CDR2 SYGVNS. The CDR3 is made up of 13 amino acids. A universal primer site arose from template switching, and cDNA bore unique molecular identifiers. Via MiXCR, TCRdb re-called the 5' RACE reads, giving one row per CDR3 protein. Of 200,000 to 250,000 distinct CDR3 sequences listed, about 7.3% are singletons. Overall study findings and caveats: Findings depended on cross-sectional statistics rather than tracking the same donors.

This sample also belongs to another study, concerning yellow fever vaccine responses in identical twins. That source adds: Twins' T cell vaccine responses reportedly looked partly convergent, partly personalized.

The sequence derives from a woman aged 18 to 35 in good health. This rearrangement joins TRBV25-1 to TRBJ2-5; perhaps TRBD2 as D (6 bases). The sample consisted of memory (CD45RO+) T cells sorted from blood. The CDR3, as DNA: TGTGCCAGCATGGGGACTCCTCAAGAGACCCAGTACTTC. This sequence encodes CASMGTPQETQYF.